These 25 T cell receptor beta chains came from one sample sequenced in a study of PD-1 blockade in mismatch repair-deficient tumors. Generated by immunoSEQ multiplex PCR, the TCRdb table keeps only in-frame clones and is missing some. The sample includes some 120,000 clones, almost 90% of them seen just once. Sequencing used peripheral blood, obtained approximately 69 weeks after starting pembrolizumab. The origin of the receptors is an adult with mismatch repair-deficient cancer.

This clone was found a few times. This chain uses TRBV27 with TRBJ2-7; 7 bases match TRBD1. Trimming removed 5 bases from V and 5 bases from J; junction bases left unmatched: 9. Germline V gene sequence: CDR1 MNHEY, CDR2 SMNVEV (reference sequence). The CDR3 is 14 amino acids. In DNA form, the CDR3 reads TGTGCCAGCAGTCTCGTTGACAGGGCAGACGAGCAGTACTTC. It is translated as CASSLVDRADEQYF.

The genes are TRBV10-3 and TRBJ1-2; D is perhaps TRBD1 (6 bases). The CDR3 has 15 amino acids. The ends were cut back, 8 bases at V and 0 bases at J, with 16 bases in the middle. Germline V gene sequence: CDR1 ENHRY, CDR2 SYGVKD. CDR3 in DNA: TGTGCCATCTCATCCGGACAGCAGTCTAACTATGGCTACACCTTC. Its translation is CAISSGQQSNYGYTF.

This rearrangement joins TRBV18 to TRBJ2-3, with 14 bases fitting TRBD2. The CDR3 is 18 amino acids. V shed 3 bases and J 6 bases; nucleotides not matched to a gene: 11. Per the germline V gene, CDR1 is KGHSH and CDR2 is LQKENI. Written as DNA, the CDR3 is TGTGCCAGCTCACCGGGACTAGCGGGAGAGGGGGCACAGGATACGCAGTATTTT. Translation: CASSPGLAGEGAQDTQYF.

The rearrangement links TRBV6-6 to TRBJ1-1; the D is unclear. The CDR3 consists of 12 residues. Trimming removed 3 bases from V and 7 bases from J, with 9 bases in between. Germline V gene sequence: CDR1 MNHNY, CDR2 SVGAGI (reference sequence). The CDR3 region has the DNA TGTGCCAGCAGTTATCTCGATGGTGAAGCTTTCTTT. This codes for CASSYLDGEAFF.

CDR3 nucleotide sequence: TGCGCCAGCAGCCAAGTACCCGAGGGTCTATACGAGCAGTACTTC. Its protein is CASSQVPEGLYEQYF. V gene TRBV4-1 combines with J gene TRBJ2-7, with TRBD2 as a possible D gene (5 bases). Germline assignment: CDR1 MGHRA and CDR2 YSYEKL. The CDR3 covers 15 residues. Trimming removed 1 base from V and 4 bases from J, with 14 bases in between.

The count of this clone is one. V is TRBV7-9 and J is TRBJ2-5, with a weak D call TRBD2 (5 bases). V was cut by 2 bases and J by 5 bases, with 6 bases left in between. Per the germline V gene, CDR1 is SEHNR and CDR2 is FQNEAQ (reference sequence). This CDR3 has 12 amino acids. The CDR3 protein is CASSLWRETQYF. As DNA, the CDR3 is TGTGCCAGCAGCTTATGGAGGGAGACCCAGTACTTC.

This chain's CDR3 is CASSFTTGYHEQYF. CDR3 bases: TGTGCCAGCAGCTTTACGACAGGGTACCACGAGCAGTACTTC. This chain links TRBV7-9 with TRBJ2-7, with 7 bases that match TRBD1. The CDR3 sequence is 14 residues long. Germline CDR1 and CDR2: SEHNR and FQNEAQ (reference sequence). The J segment lost 5 bases and the V segment lost 3 bases, leaving 7 bases of the junction unmatched.

This clone was seen only once. The V gene is TRBV7-8, the J gene TRBJ1-2, with D hard to call. The germline gives CDR1 SGHVS, CDR2 FQNEAQ. V lost 4 bases, J lost 5 bases, and 14 bases lay in between. The CDR3 totals 14 residues. The CDR3 protein is CASSSPESTYGYTF. The CDR3 region has the DNA TGTGCCAGCAGCTCCCCTGAATCCACGTATGGCTACACCTTC.

This chain links TRBV30 with TRBJ1-4, with TRBD1 matching over 7 bases. Losses at the gene ends were 8 bases for V and 3 bases for J; bases not matched to a gene: 9. Germline assignment: CDR1 GTSNPN and CDR2 SVGIG (reference sequence). The CDR3 has 14 amino acids. In nucleotides, the CDR3 is TGTGCCCGGACAGACAGGGCGGCTAATGAAAAACTGTTTTTT. It yields the protein CARTDRAANEKLFF.

This chain connects TRBV2 to TRBJ1-4; no clear D. Germline values: CDR1 SNHLY, CDR2 FYNNEI. Trimming left V 7 bases short and J 8 bases short, with 14 bases between. This CDR3 has 13 amino acids. DNA for the CDR3: TGTGCCAGCACCCCGAGTAGGGCGGAAAAACTGTTTTTT. It specifies CASTPSRAEKLFF.

The rearrangement links TRBV27 to TRBJ2-7; 7 bases match TRBD2. CDR1 is MNHEY and CDR2 is SMNVEV in the germline V gene (reference sequence). The J segment lost 5 bases and the V segment lost 4 bases, leaving 17 bases of the junction unmatched. The CDR3 has 17 amino acids. The CDR3 region is CASSSVGSGGPLDEQYF. DNA of the CDR3: TGTGCCAGCAGTTCGGTCGGATCGGGAGGCCCATTGGACGAGCAGTACTTC.

This rearrangement joins TRBV10-2 to TRBJ2-7, with D possibly being TRBD1 (5 bases). Trimming removed 1 base at V and 3 bases at J, with 7 bases between. The CDR3 loop spans 13 amino acids. Per the germline V gene, CDR1 is WSHSY and CDR2 is SAAADI. The CDR3 spells CASSEYRRYEQYF. The CDR3 coding sequence is TGCGCCAGCAGTGAGTACAGGCGCTACGAGCAGTACTTC.

The genes are TRBV6-1 and TRBJ1-4, with TRBD1 as a possible D gene (6 bases). Between the trimmed V and J ends, which lost 0 bases and 3 bases, there was a span of 14 bases. The CDR3 spans 17 residues. CDR1 and CDR2 (germline): MNHNS, SASEGT. The CDR3 sequence is CASSEAWGAGANEKLFF. The CDR3, as DNA: TGTGCCAGCAGTGAAGCTTGGGGGGCAGGGGCTAATGAAAAACTGTTTTTT.

The genes are TRBV6-1 and TRBJ2-7, with 7 bases lining up with TRBD1. Per the germline V gene, CDR1 is MNHNS and CDR2 is SASEGT. The CDR3 consists of 13 residues. V shed 4 bases and J 3 bases; nucleotides not matched to a gene: 3. The CDR3 DNA follows: TGTGCCAGCAGTGTGACAGGGTACTACGAGCAGTACTTC. Amino acids: CASSVTGYYEQYF.

The CDR3 is CASMQYAYNEQFF. Here the CDR3 DNA reads TGTGCCAGCATGCAGTATGCCTACAATGAGCAGTTCTTC. This chain uses TRBV2 with TRBJ2-1; unclear D gene. The V gene lost 7 bases and the J gene lost 2 bases, with 9 bases spanning the gap. The germline V gene encodes CDR1 SNHLY and CDR2 FYNNEI. The CDR3 runs 13 residues.

The V gene is TRBV29-1, the J gene TRBJ2-1; maybe TRBD2 (6 bases). The ends were cut back, 0 bases at V and 0 bases at J, with 12 bases in the middle. Germline V CDR1 and CDR2: SQVTM, ANQGSEA. This CDR3 region has 16 residues. Written as DNA, the CDR3 is TGCAGCGTTGAAGATGACCGGGAGAGCTCCTACAATGAGCAGTTCTTC. This codes for CSVEDDRESSYNEQFF.

V and J are TRBV7-9 and TRBJ2-7; 8 bases line up with TRBD1. The CDR3 spans 15 residues. Per the germline V gene, CDR1 is SEHNR and CDR2 is FQNEAQ (reference sequence). V lost 1 base and J lost 7; bases outside the gene matches: 9. The CDR3 protein is CASSLGVRGRGEQYF. The CDR3 DNA reads TGTGCCAGCAGCTTAGGGGTCAGGGGGCGAGGTGAGCAGTACTTC.

This clone was seen only once. The chain employs TRBV11-2 and TRBJ2-7; no clear D gene. CDR3 length: 13 residues. V was trimmed by 1 base and J by 4 bases, leaving 8 bases between them. The germline V gene has CDR1 SGHAT and CDR2 FQNNGV. This chain's CDR3 is CASSLVASYEQYF. The DNA for the CDR3 is TGTGCCAGCAGCTTAGTGGCTAGTTACGAGCAGTACTTC.

The sample holds a few counts of this clone. CDR3 region: CASSLNVGGNTIYF. CDR3 DNA: TGTGCCAGCAGCTTAAATGTGGGTGGAAACACCATATATTTT. The chain recombines TRBV7-6 with TRBJ1-3, with D unresolved. CDR3 length equals 14 residues. The ends were cut back, 2 bases at V and 3 bases at J, with 8 bases in the middle. Germline V gene data show CDR1 as SGHVS and CDR2 as FNYEAQ.

J is TRBJ2-2 and V is TRBV5-6; D uncertain. The CDR3 has 15 residues. The V and J ends lost 4 bases and 1 base respectively, with 11 bases between them. CDR1 SGHDT and CDR2 YYEEEE come from the germline V gene. CDR3 region: CASSPGRQNTGELFF. DNA of the CDR3: TGTGCCAGCAGCCCAGGACGTCAGAACACCGGGGAGCTGTTTTTT.

The chain couples TRBV5-4 to TRBJ2-1, with 9 bases aligning to TRBD2. Germline trimming cut 0 bases from V and 3 bases from J; bases unmatched to any gene: 13. Germline V gene lookup returns CDR1 SGHNT and CDR2 YYREEE (reference sequence). CDR3 length: 19 residues. The CDR3 here is CASSLATLAGKGLYNEQFF. The CDR3 DNA reads TGTGCCAGCAGCTTGGCAACCCTAGCGGGAAAGGGGCTCTACAATGAGCAGTTCTTC.

The chain employs TRBV2 and TRBJ2-5, with TRBD1 matching 7 bases. CDR3 length equals 12 residues. From germline, CDR1 is SNHLY and CDR2 FYNNEI. V shed 6 bases, J shed 3 bases, and the junction held 1 base outside the gene matches. The CDR3 is CASRGQKETQYF. The DNA for the CDR3 is TGTGCCAGCAGGGGACAGAAAGAGACCCAGTACTTC.

This chain links TRBV4-3 with TRBJ2-1, with 12 bases identical to TRBD2. The CDR3 loop spans 17 amino acids. Germline CDR1 is LGHNA and CDR2 is YSLEER. The trim removed 0 bases at V and 1 base at J, leaving 1 base unmatched. CDR3 protein: CASSQETSGSSYNEQFF. In DNA form, the CDR3 reads TGCGCCAGCAGCCAAGAGACTAGCGGGAGTTCCTACAATGAGCAGTTCTTC.

This chain joins TRBV30 and TRBJ1-3; TRBD1 is a possible D gene (5 bases). CDR3 length: 15 amino acids. Per the germline V gene, CDR1 is GTSNPN and CDR2 is SVGIG (reference sequence). V lost 2 bases and J 2 bases, leaving 13 bases between the germline ends. The chain's CDR3 is CAWSLPRETGNTIYF. In nucleotides, the CDR3 is TGTGCCTGGAGTCTGCCCAGGGAAACTGGAAACACCATATATTTT.

The genes are TRBV18 and TRBJ2-7, with TRBD1 matching 9 bases. V shed 4 bases, J shed 5 bases, and the junction held 6 bases outside the gene matches. CDR3 size: 14 residues. Germline V gene sequence: CDR1 KGHSH, CDR2 LQKENI. The CDR3 spells CASSLRDRVHEQYF. In DNA form, the CDR3 reads TGTGCCAGCTCACTACGGGACAGGGTCCACGAGCAGTACTTC.